This T cell receptor (beta chain) was recovered during a study of OX40 agonist ivuxolimab in advanced cancers. Study-wide context: Patients with hepatocellular carcinoma, melanoma, renal cell or head and neck cancer made up the dose-escalation patients.

Exclusion of a patient followed from autoimmune disease history or systemic immunosuppression. Sampled blood was obtained at baseline, cycle 4 day 1, and cycle 7 day 1. About this clone: The antigen is not known.

Overall study findings and caveats: Some nonresponders likewise displayed low normalized T-cell clonal expansion.

TCRdb's copy holds only in-frame clones and misses some; the assay was immunoSEQ multiplex PCR. The sample holds tens of thousands of clones, about 88% seen once. Sequences were derived from CD4+ or CD8+ T cells sorted from blood, sampled in a trial of the OX40 agonist ivuxolimab. The TCR comes from an adult with an advanced solid tumor such as melanoma, head and neck, liver or kidney cancer.

The CDR3 region is CASSPGGQGATGELFF. The DNA of the CDR3 is TGTGCCAGCAGCCCTGGGGGACAGGGGGCGACCGGGGAGCTGTTTTTT. The V gene is TRBV7-2, the J gene TRBJ2-2, with 12 nucleotides matching TRBD1. The J segment lost 5 bases and the V segment lost 5 bases, leaving 6 bases of the junction unmatched. This CDR3 contains 16 residues. Germline loops: CDR1 SGHTA, CDR2 FQGNSA.